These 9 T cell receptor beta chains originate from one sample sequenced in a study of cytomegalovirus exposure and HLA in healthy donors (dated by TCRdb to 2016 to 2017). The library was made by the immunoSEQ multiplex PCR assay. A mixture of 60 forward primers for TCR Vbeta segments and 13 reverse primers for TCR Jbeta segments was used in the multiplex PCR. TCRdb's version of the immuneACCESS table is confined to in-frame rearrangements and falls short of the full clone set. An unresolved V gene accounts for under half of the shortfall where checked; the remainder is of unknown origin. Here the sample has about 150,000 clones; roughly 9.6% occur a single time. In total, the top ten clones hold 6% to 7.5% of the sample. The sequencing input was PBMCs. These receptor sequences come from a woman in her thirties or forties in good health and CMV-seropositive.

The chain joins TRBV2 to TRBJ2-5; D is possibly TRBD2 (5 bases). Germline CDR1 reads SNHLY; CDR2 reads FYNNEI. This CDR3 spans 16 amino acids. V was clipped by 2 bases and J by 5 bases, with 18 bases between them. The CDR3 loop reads CASSESRALGEETQYF. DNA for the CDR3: TGTGCCAGCAGTGAATCCCGGGCCCTCGGGGAGGAGACCCAGTACTTC.

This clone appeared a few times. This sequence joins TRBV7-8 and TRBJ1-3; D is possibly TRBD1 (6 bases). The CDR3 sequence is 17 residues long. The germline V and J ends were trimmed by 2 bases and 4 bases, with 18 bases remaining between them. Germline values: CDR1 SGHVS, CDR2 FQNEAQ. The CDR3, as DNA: TGTGCCAGCAGCTTAACTTCCAGGGGAGAAAAGGGAAACACCATATATTTT. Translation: CASSLTSRGEKGNTIYF.

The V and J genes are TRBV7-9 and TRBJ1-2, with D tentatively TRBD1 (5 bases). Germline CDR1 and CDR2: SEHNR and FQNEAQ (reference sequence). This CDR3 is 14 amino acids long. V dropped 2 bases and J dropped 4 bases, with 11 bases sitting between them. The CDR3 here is CASSLFGASYGYTF. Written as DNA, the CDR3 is TGTGCCAGCAGCTTATTTGGGGCCAGCTATGGCTACACCTTC. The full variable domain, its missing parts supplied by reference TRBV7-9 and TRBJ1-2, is DTGVSQNPRHKITKRGQNVTFRCDPISEHNRLYWYRQTLGQGPEFLTYFQNEAQLEKSRLLSDRFSAERPKGSFSTLEIQRTEQGDSAMYLCASSLFGASYGYTFGSGTRLTVV.

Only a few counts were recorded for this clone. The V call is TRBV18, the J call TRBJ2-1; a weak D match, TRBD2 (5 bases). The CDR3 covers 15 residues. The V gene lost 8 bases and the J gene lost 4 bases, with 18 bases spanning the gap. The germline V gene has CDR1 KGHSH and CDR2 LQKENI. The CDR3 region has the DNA TGTGCCAGCGGTGGAGCGCGGAGGCTATACAATGAGCAGTTCTTC. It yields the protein CASGGARRLYNEQFF. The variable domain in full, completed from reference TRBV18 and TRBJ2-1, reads NAGVMQNPRHLVRRRGQEARLRCSPMKGHSHVYWYRQLPEEGLKFMVYLQKENIIDESGMPKERFSAEFPKEGPSILRIQQVVRGDSAAYFCASGGARRLYNEQFFGPGTRLTVL.

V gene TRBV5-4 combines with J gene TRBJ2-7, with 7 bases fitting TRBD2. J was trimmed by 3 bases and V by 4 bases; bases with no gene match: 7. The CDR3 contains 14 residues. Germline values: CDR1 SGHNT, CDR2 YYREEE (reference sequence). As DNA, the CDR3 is TGTGCCAGCAGCCTGGACGGGGGGTACTACGAGCAGTACTTC. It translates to CASSLDGGYYEQYF.

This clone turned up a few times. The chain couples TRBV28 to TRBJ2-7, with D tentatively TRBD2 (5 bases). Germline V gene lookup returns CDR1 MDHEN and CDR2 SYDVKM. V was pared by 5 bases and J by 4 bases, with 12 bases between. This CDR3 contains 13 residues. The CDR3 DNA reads TGTGCCAGCAGTCCCCTAGCCCCGTACGAGCAGTACTTC. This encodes CASSPLAPYEQYF.

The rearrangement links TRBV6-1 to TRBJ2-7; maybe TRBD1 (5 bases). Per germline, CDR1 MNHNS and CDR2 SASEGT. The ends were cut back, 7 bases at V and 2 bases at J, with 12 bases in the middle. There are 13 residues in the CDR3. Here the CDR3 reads CASTRGRAYEQYF. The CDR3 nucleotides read TGTGCCAGCACTAGGGGTAGGGCCTACGAGCAGTACTTC.

Here the CDR3 DNA reads TGTGCCAGCAGCCCGGGACAGGGAAGATCTGAAGCTTTCTTT. Translation: CASSPGQGRSEAFF. The rearrangement uses TRBV7-9 and TRBJ1-1, with 9 bases lining up with TRBD1. V shed 5 bases and J 6 bases; nucleotides not matched to a gene: 7. The germline V gene has CDR1 SEHNR and CDR2 FQNEAQ (reference sequence). The CDR3 covers 14 residues.

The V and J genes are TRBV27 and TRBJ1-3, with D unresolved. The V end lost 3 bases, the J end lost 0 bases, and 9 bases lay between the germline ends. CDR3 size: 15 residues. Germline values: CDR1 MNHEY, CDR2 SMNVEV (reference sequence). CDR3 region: CASSLRSNSGNTIYF. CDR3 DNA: TGTGCCAGCAGTTTGAGGTCAAACTCTGGAAACACCATATATTTT.